These 23 T cell receptor beta chains were all obtained from the same sample, sequenced in a study of multiple sclerosis patients with progressive multifocal leukoencephalopathy. Sequenced by immunoSEQ multiplex PCR; TCRdb stores in-frame clones only, minus some. The sample includes 25,000 to 35,000 clones, around 89% of them seen just once. The sample's time point: before natalizumab initiation. Material: PBMCs. The receptors come from a human donor with multiple sclerosis.

This clone has more than one count but fewer than ten. J is TRBJ2-5 and V is TRBV2; 10 bases match TRBD2. With 5 bases clipped from V and 1 base from J, the junction kept 4 bases outside the gene matches. Germline V gene sequence: CDR1 SNHLY, CDR2 FYNNEI. The CDR3 contains 15 residues. As DNA, the CDR3 is TGTGCCAGCAGTCATAGCGGGGGGAGCCAAGAGACCCAGTACTTC. Its translation is CASSHSGGSQETQYF.

CDR3 DNA: TGTGCCAGCAGCTGGGGGCCGGGACTAGCGTACGAGCAGTACTTC. This codes for CASSWGPGLAYEQYF. The chain uses TRBV5-6 and TRBJ2-7, with 10 bases lining up with TRBD2. CDR3 length: 15 amino acids. Per the germline V gene, CDR1 is SGHDT and CDR2 is YYEEEE. The junction had 7 bases not matched to a gene; V was cut back by 3 bases and J by 4 bases.

The chain has TRBV5-1 and TRBJ2-5; D is possibly TRBD1 or TRBD2 (5 bases each). The CDR3 is 15 amino acids. Germline V gene lookup returns CDR1 SGHRS and CDR2 YFSETQ. Trimming removed 0 bases from V and 1 base from J, with 10 bases in between. CDR3 amino acids: CASSLVGTPQETQYF. As DNA, the CDR3 is TGCGCCAGCAGCTTGGTTGGGACCCCCCAAGAGACCCAGTACTTC.

The chain has TRBV18 and TRBJ1-1; D not resolved. Per germline, CDR1 KGHSH and CDR2 LQKENI. The CDR3 has 13 residues. Trimming removed 3 bases at V and 3 bases at J, with 8 bases between. CDR3 in amino acids: CASSPRVDTEAFF. The CDR3 DNA follows: TGTGCCAGCTCACCTAGGGTGGACACTGAAGCTTTCTTT.

The chain recombines TRBV6-5 with TRBJ2-5, with a tentative D call TRBD1 (6 bases). Germline CDR1 reads MNHEY; CDR2 reads SVGAGI. This CDR3 is built from 15 residues. Trimming took 2 bases from V and 9 from J, leaving 19 bases between them. CDR3 region: CASSYVAGVGAAQYF. CDR3 in DNA: TGTGCCAGCAGTTACGTGGCAGGGGTAGGGGCGGCCCAGTACTTC.

The J gene is TRBJ2-5, the V gene TRBV7-7; D is perhaps TRBD2 (6 bases). In germline, CDR1 is SSHAT, CDR2 FNYEAQ (reference sequence). This CDR3 contains 13 residues. V lost 3 bases to trimming and J lost 4 bases, with 9 bases between them. The chain's CDR3 is CASSLSSGETQYF. CDR3 in DNA: TGTGCCAGCAGCTTGAGTAGCGGAGAGACCCAGTACTTC.

V gene TRBV30 combines with J gene TRBJ2-1, with 10 bases lining up with TRBD2. The CDR3 runs to 14 residues. Trimming took 4 bases from V and 4 from J; bases not matched to a gene: 4. Germline loops: CDR1 GTSNPN, CDR2 SVGIG (reference sequence). CDR3 amino acids: CAWNIAGGYNEQFF. In nucleotides, the CDR3 is TGTGCCTGGAACATAGCGGGGGGATACAATGAGCAGTTCTTC.

The chain uses TRBV5-6 and TRBJ1-2; D possibly corresponds to TRBD1 (6 bases). The CDR3 consists of 14 residues. Germline assignment: CDR1 SGHDT and CDR2 YYEEEE. With 5 bases removed from V and 7 bases from J, the gap between germline ends came to 18 bases. CDR3 sequence: CASRFGQKVRGYTF. The CDR3 DNA sequence: TGTGCCAGCAGATTCGGACAGAAGGTGCGTGGCTACACCTTC.

This clone was seen a single time. V gene TRBV6-6 combines with J gene TRBJ1-1, with D possibly matching TRBD1 (5 bases). Trimming cost V 2 bases and J 6 bases, with 10 bases left between them. CDR1 and CDR2 (germline): MNHNY, SVGAGI (reference sequence). This CDR3 has 13 amino acids. DNA of the CDR3: TGTGCCAGCAGTTACCCCCCCAGGGCTGAAGCTTTCTTT. It translates to CASSYPPRAEAFF.

The chain has TRBV7-8 and TRBJ2-5; D may be TRBD1 (6 bases). V was cut by 6 bases and J by 1 base, with 9 bases left in between. The length of the CDR3 is 13 residues. From germline, CDR1 is SGHVS and CDR2 FQNEAQ. The CDR3 coding sequence is TGTGCCAGCAGATGGACAGTCCAAGAGACCCAGTACTTC. Its protein product is CASRWTVQETQYF.

The chain links TRBV6-1 to TRBJ2-3; D ambiguous. Per the germline V gene, CDR1 is MNHNS and CDR2 is SASEGT. Trimming left V 1 base short and J 2 bases short, with 10 bases between. The CDR3 contains 15 residues. Written as DNA, the CDR3 is TGTGCCAGCAGTGAAGAGGCAGGTTCCACAGATACGCAGTATTTT. Its translation: CASSEEAGSTDTQYF.

The chain links TRBV4-3 to TRBJ2-2; 12 nucleotides align to TRBD2. With 2 bases clipped from V and 2 bases from J, the junction kept 9 bases outside the gene matches. CDR3 size: 19 residues. Germline V gives CDR1 LGHNA, CDR2 YSLEER. The CDR3 DNA reads as TGCGCCAGCAGCCAAACTAGCGGGGGGTCTTTCATAAACACCGGGGAGCTGTTTTTT. This encodes CASSQTSGGSFINTGELFF.

This sequence joins TRBV10-1 and TRBJ1-1; TRBD1 is a possible D gene (5 bases). The germline gives CDR1 WNHNN, CDR2 SYGVQD (reference sequence). The length of the CDR3 is 14 residues. V dropped 5 bases and J dropped 4 bases, with 14 bases sitting between them. CDR3 DNA: TGCGCCAGCAGTCCGGGACGGGTATCCACTGAAGCTTTCTTT. It is translated as CASSPGRVSTEAFF.

This clone was recorded once. This chain links TRBV2 with TRBJ1-1; 7 nucleotides line up with TRBD1. Germline V gene sequence: CDR1 SNHLY, CDR2 FYNNEI. The V segment lost 10 bases and the J segment 1 base; nucleotides outside the gene matches: 6. The CDR3 runs 13 residues. CDR3 amino acids: CANSTGPNTEAFF. DNA of the CDR3: TGTGCCAACTCGACAGGGCCGAACACTGAAGCTTTCTTT.

This clone has a handful of counts. The chain has TRBV6-6 and TRBJ1-5, with 9 bases aligning to TRBD1. Losses at the gene ends were 5 bases for V and 3 bases for J; bases not matched to a gene: 8. Per the germline V gene, CDR1 is MNHNY and CDR2 is SVGAGI (reference sequence). This CDR3 spans 16 amino acids. The chain's CDR3 is CASSTPGQGNNQPQHF. Here the CDR3 DNA reads TGTGCCAGCAGTACACCGGGACAGGGCAACAATCAGCCCCAGCATTTT.

The rearrangement uses TRBV4-3 and TRBJ2-5; perhaps D is TRBD1 or TRBD2 (5 bases each). V lost 0 bases and J 5 bases, leaving 10 bases between the germline ends. The germline V gene has CDR1 LGHNA and CDR2 YSLEER. CDR3 length: 14 residues. CDR3: CASSQELGDETQYF. The DNA of the CDR3 is TGCGCCAGCAGCCAAGAACTGGGGGACGAGACCCAGTACTTC.

V gene TRBV9 combines with J gene TRBJ2-5, with D hard to call. The end of the DNA aligns better with TRBJ2-7, so the J call may be wrong. This CDR3 is built from 15 residues. The germline CDR1 and CDR2 sequences are SGDLS and YYNGEE. The CDR3 loop is CASSAHLDSPYEQYF. CDR3 nucleotides: TGTGCCAGCAGCGCCCACCTCGATAGTCCCTACGAGCAGTACTTC.

The count of this clone is one. This rearrangement joins TRBV10-1 to TRBJ2-3; D may be TRBD2 (5 bases). The CDR3 extends over 16 amino acids. V dropped 1 base and J dropped 2 bases, with 13 bases sitting between them. Germline V gene data show CDR1 as WNHNN and CDR2 as SYGVQD (reference sequence). CDR3: CASSELGLMDTDTQYF. In DNA form, the CDR3 reads TGCGCCAGCAGTGAGTTAGGACTGATGGACACAGATACGCAGTATTTT.

This clone came up a few times. The chain is built from TRBV13 and TRBJ2-1; TRBD2 agrees at 16 bases. The V and J ends lost 5 bases and 9 bases, in that order; junction bases with no gene match: 4. This CDR3 spans 15 amino acids. Germline CDR1 reads PRHDT; CDR2 reads FYEKMQ (reference sequence). In DNA, the CDR3 is TGTGCCAGCAGCCAGGGACTAGCGGGGGGGCGTGAGCAGTTCTTC. Protein product: CASSQGLAGGREQFF.

This chain joins TRBV7-2 and TRBJ1-5; D is uncertain. Trimming removed 1 base from V and 0 bases from J, with 10 bases in between. The germline gives CDR1 SGHTA, CDR2 FQGNSA. The CDR3 is made up of 16 amino acids. CDR3 sequence reads: CASSLGAVNSNQPQHF. The CDR3 coding sequence is TGTGCCAGCAGCTTAGGGGCCGTGAATAGCAATCAGCCCCAGCATTTT.

The chain is built from TRBV6-5 and TRBJ1-1; 7 bases match TRBD1. The length of the CDR3 is 11 residues. Germline CDR1 and CDR2: MNHEY and SVGAGI. V was pared by 6 bases and J by 11 bases, with 6 bases of the junction left unmatched. This CDR3 is CASSHGQEAFF. As DNA, the CDR3 is TGTGCCAGCAGCCACGGACAGGAGGCTTTCTTT.

The CDR3 here is CASSYTVGTYEQYF. The CDR3 DNA reads TGTGCCAGCAGTTATACGGTGGGAACCTACGAGCAGTACTTC. This sequence joins TRBV6-5 and TRBJ2-7; D not resolved. V was shortened by 3 bases and J by 2 bases, with 11 bases between the two germline ends. There are 14 residues in the CDR3. Germline CDR1 reads MNHEY; CDR2 reads SVGAGI.

The V gene is TRBV2, the J gene TRBJ2-5; D gene uncertain. The end of the DNA aligns better with TRBJ2-7, so the J call may be wrong. Germline-derived CDR1 and CDR2 are SNHLY and FYNNEI. CDR3 length: 15 amino acids. The CDR3 reads CASKNAAVGSYEQYF. DNA of the CDR3: TGTGCCAGCAAAAACGCGGCCGTTGGCTCCTACGAGCAGTACTTC.